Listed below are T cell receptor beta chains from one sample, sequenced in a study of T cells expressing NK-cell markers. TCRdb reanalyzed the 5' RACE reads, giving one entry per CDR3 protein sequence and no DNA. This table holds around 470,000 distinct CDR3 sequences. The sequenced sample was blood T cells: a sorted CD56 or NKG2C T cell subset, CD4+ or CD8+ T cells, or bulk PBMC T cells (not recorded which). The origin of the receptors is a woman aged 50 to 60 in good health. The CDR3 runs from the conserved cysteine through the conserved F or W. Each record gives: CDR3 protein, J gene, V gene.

CDR3aa: CASNTRDRTKGEQYF
j_gene: TRBJ2-7
v_gene: TRBV6-2/TRBV6-3

CDR3aa: CATSAPQPSSDEQFF
j_gene: TRBJ2-1
v_gene: TRBV24-1

CDR3aa: CASSHLSGREKTQYF
j_gene: TRBJ2-5
v_gene: TRBV4-1

CDR3aa: CATSDLPLGLAGGPNTGELFF
j_gene: TRBJ2-2
v_gene: TRBV24-1

CDR3aa: CASSLVIGDTGELFF
j_gene: TRBJ2-2
v_gene: TRBV5-1

CDR3aa: CASSFTGTSFTGANVLTF
j_gene: TRBJ2-6
v_gene: TRBV12-3/TRBV12-4

CDR3aa: CASRHRGLNYGYTF
j_gene: TRBJ1-2
v_gene: TRBV12-3/TRBV12-4

CDR3aa: CASSLGPRRVEDF
j_gene: TRBJ2-7
v_gene: TRBV11-2

CDR3aa: CASSLDMRRSSYNEQFF
j_gene: TRBJ2-1
v_gene: TRBV12-3/TRBV12-4

CDR3aa: CASSGGTMKEAFF
j_gene: TRBJ1-1
v_gene: TRBV5-1

CDR3aa: CASSFDVNGWETQYF
j_gene: TRBJ2-5
v_gene: TRBV11-2

CDR3aa: CSGGQGKNEAFF
j_gene: TRBJ1-1
v_gene: TRBV29-1

CDR3aa: CASDPILPRANMNTEAFF
j_gene: TRBJ1-1
v_gene: TRBV12-5

CDR3aa: CASSFNRGNYGYTF
j_gene: TRBJ1-2
v_gene: TRBV12-3/TRBV12-4

CDR3aa: CASSQGRSPSYNEQFF
j_gene: TRBJ2-1
v_gene: TRBV4-1

CDR3aa: CASRWDVQEEKLFF
j_gene: TRBJ1-4
v_gene: TRBV2

CDR3aa: CASSSFGGQPQHF
j_gene: TRBJ1-5
v_gene: TRBV6-5

CDR3aa: CASSLGSLTTEAFF
j_gene: TRBJ1-1
v_gene: TRBV12-3/TRBV12-4

CDR3aa: CASSQRQLTYEQYF
j_gene: TRBJ2-7
v_gene: TRBV16

CDR3aa: CASSSTLRTVSSGNTIYF
j_gene: TRBJ1-3
v_gene: TRBV5-1

CDR3aa: CASSLLQLSSYNEQFF
j_gene: TRBJ2-1
v_gene: TRBV5-6

CDR3aa: CSVGGGGYEPYF
j_gene: TRBJ2-7
v_gene: TRBV29-1

CDR3aa: CASSLVGAGQPQHF
j_gene: TRBJ1-5
v_gene: TRBV11-2

CDR3aa: CASSSPPDGSPLHF
j_gene: TRBJ1-6
v_gene: TRBV28

CDR3aa: CASSLARGPGADTQYF
j_gene: TRBJ2-3
v_gene: TRBV11-1

CDR3aa: CASSLAPLPSRSYTF
j_gene: TRBJ1-2
v_gene: TRBV12-3/TRBV12-4

CDR3aa: CASSKGRENTEAFF
j_gene: TRBJ1-1
v_gene: TRBV5-1

CDR3aa: CASSLVTGRGNTIYF
j_gene: TRBJ1-3
v_gene: TRBV11-2

CDR3aa: CSVGYGTQNTEAFF
j_gene: TRBJ1-1
v_gene: TRBV29-1

CDR3aa: CASSLRWGSGPGYTF
j_gene: TRBJ1-2
v_gene: TRBV7-8

CDR3aa: CASTTPGRAYEQYF
j_gene: TRBJ2-7
v_gene: TRBV6-2/TRBV6-3

CDR3aa: CASSRSGRGPDTQYF
j_gene: TRBJ2-3
v_gene: TRBV12-3/TRBV12-4

CDR3aa: CASSYIRGTGELFF
j_gene: TRBJ2-2
v_gene: TRBV6-2/TRBV6-3

CDR3aa: CASRPTGLANEKLFF
j_gene: TRBJ1-4
v_gene: TRBV19

CDR3aa: CSARETVVHSPLHF
j_gene: TRBJ1-6
v_gene: TRBV20-1

CDR3aa: CASSKGQGTHSADTQYF
j_gene: TRBJ2-3
v_gene: TRBV5-4

CDR3aa: CATSRDLGRGGAETQYF
j_gene: TRBJ2-5
v_gene: TRBV15

CDR3aa: CASSSPSTYNEQFF
j_gene: TRBJ2-1
v_gene: TRBV7-6

CDR3aa: CASSPLPGELGYTF
j_gene: TRBJ1-2
v_gene: TRBV6-5

CDR3aa: CASSSFTGGSSYEQYF
j_gene: TRBJ2-7
v_gene: TRBV19

CDR3aa: CASSTRRDTEAFF
j_gene: TRBJ1-1
v_gene: TRBV6-5

CDR3aa: CASSERVADYGYTF
j_gene: TRBJ1-2
v_gene: TRBV3-1

CDR3aa: CASSALNSYNEQFF
j_gene: TRBJ2-1
v_gene: TRBV9

CDR3aa: CASSFLGQGDGYTF
j_gene: TRBJ1-2
v_gene: TRBV12-3/TRBV12-4

CDR3aa: CSVEASGRAGDTQYF
j_gene: TRBJ2-3
v_gene: TRBV29-1

CDR3aa: CASTPGQARGGQYF
j_gene: TRBJ2-3
v_gene: TRBV7-9

CDR3aa: CASKRETSAGTDTQYF
j_gene: TRBJ2-3
v_gene: TRBV6-1

CDR3aa: CASSLGQGNSPLHF
j_gene: TRBJ1-6
v_gene: TRBV12-3/TRBV12-4

CDR3aa: CASSHLAGQETQYF
j_gene: TRBJ2-5
v_gene: TRBV10-2

CDR3aa: CASSLIVSTEAFF
j_gene: TRBJ1-1
v_gene: TRBV5-1

CDR3aa: CASSVGQGVNTEAFF
j_gene: TRBJ1-1
v_gene: TRBV9

CDR3aa: CSARDSGRYNEQFF
j_gene: TRBJ2-1
v_gene: TRBV20-1

CDR3aa: CSVEWGNAGYTF
j_gene: TRBJ1-2
v_gene: TRBV29-1

CDR3aa: CASSKQRARDRALGNTIYF
j_gene: TRBJ1-3
v_gene: TRBV7-9

CDR3aa: CASMRTAAGPQHF
j_gene: TRBJ1-5
v_gene: TRBV12-3/TRBV12-4

CDR3aa: CASTPDGTGVYNEQFF
j_gene: TRBJ2-1
v_gene: TRBV4-1

CDR3aa: CASSPFRVGGELFF
j_gene: TRBJ2-2
v_gene: TRBV25-1